This T cell receptor beta chain was retrieved from a study of T cell responses to AZD1222 COVID-19 vaccine. CDR3 length: 15 amino acids. The V gene's germline CDR1 is SGHTA and CDR2 FQGNSA. V dropped 5 bases and J dropped 6; count of bases not matched to a gene: 7. The table lists this clone with a count of one. Its target is unknown. Sequenced by immunoSEQ multiplex PCR; TCRdb stores in-frame clones only, minus some. Here the sample spans roughly 130,000 clones, roughly 92% being singletons. Study-wide results and limits: Vaccine-associated CD4 TCRs spanned spike, dominant at 160-218 and 743-854. Clonal diversity may have been underestimated, and the donors were mostly white British, with more females than males.

The sample in question was peripheral blood, obtained 28 days after the second AZD1222 dose. The chain couples TRBV7-2 to TRBJ1-6, with 7 bases lining up with TRBD1. The receptor's source is an adult who received the AZD1222 COVID-19 vaccine. CDR3 loop: CASSRSRDSNSPLHF. The DNA for the CDR3 is TGTGCCAGCAGCAGAAGTCGGGACAGTAATTCACCCCTCCACTTT.